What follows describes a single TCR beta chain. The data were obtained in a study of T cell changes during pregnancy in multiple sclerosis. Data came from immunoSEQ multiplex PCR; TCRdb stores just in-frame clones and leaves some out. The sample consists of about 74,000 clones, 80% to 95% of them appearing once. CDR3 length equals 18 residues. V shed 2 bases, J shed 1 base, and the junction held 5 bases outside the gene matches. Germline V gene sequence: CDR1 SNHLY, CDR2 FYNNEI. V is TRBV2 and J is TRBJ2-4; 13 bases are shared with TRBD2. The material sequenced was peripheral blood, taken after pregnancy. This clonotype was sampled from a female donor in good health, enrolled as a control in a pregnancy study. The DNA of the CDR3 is TGTGCCAGCAGTGAAACTAGCGGGGGGGCTGGCGCCAAAAACATTCAGTACTTC. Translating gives CASSETSGGAGAKNIQYF.